The 8 T cell receptor beta chains given below trace back to one sample, sequenced in a study of response to subunit inactivated influenza vaccine. TCRdb fed the RT-PCR reads into MiXCR, producing one record per CDR3 protein. Of around 530,000 distinct CDR3 sequences in the sample, about 15% were seen once. Sequences were derived from CD4+ T cells sorted from PBMCs, sampled around 2 years after vaccination. Every receptor here comes from a man aged 45 to 70 who received an inactivated influenza vaccine.

The rearrangement joins TRBV4-1 to TRBJ2-7; TRBD1 might be the D (6 bases). Germline CDR1 MGHRA, CDR2 YSYEKL. V lost 1 base and J 0 bases, leaving 10 bases between the germline ends. The CDR3 has 15 residues. Here the CDR3 reads CASSQVRDTSYEQYF. In DNA, the CDR3 is TGCGCCAGCAGCCAAGTACGGGACACCTCCTACGAGCAGTACTTC.

This rearrangement joins TRBV12-3 or TRBV12-4 to TRBJ1-5; D remains ambiguous. The CDR3 sequence is 15 residues long. V lost 5 bases to trimming and J lost 0 bases, with 11 bases between them. The CDR3 region is CASSLTEHSNQPQHF. CDR3 bases: TGTGCCAGCAGTCTGACGGAACATAGCAATCAGCCCCAGCATTTT.

As to this clonotype: Its ends do not fully match the called genes, so a read error is possible. The gene calls are TRBV11-2 and TRBJ2-6; TRBD2 matches at 7 bases. Germline lookup yields CDR1 SGHAT and CDR2 FQNNGV. CDR3 length equals 21 residues. The CDR3 bases are TGTGCCGGCAGCCGCGGACCACGCGGGGGACGGTTGATCTCTGGGGCCAACGTCCTGACTTTC. Its translation: CAGSRGPRGGRLISGANVLTF. Filled out from reference TRBV11-2 and TRBJ2-6, the complete variable domain reads EAGVAQSPRYKIIEKRQSVAFWCNPISGHATLYWYQQILGQGPKLLIQFQNNGVVDDSQLPKDRFSAERLKGVDSTLKIQPAKLEDSAVYLCAGSRGPRGGRLISGANVLTFGAGSRLTVL.

The chain combines TRBV6-2 or TRBV6-3 with TRBJ1-1; D may be TRBD1 (5 bases). Trimming cost V 5 bases and J 0 bases, with 10 bases left between them. There are 14 residues in the CDR3. Germline CDR1 reads MNHEY; CDR2 reads SVGEGT. The DNA for the CDR3 is TGTGCCAGCAGTAAGGGGACGGTGAACACTGAAGCTTTCTTT. This translates into CASSKGTVNTEAFF.

V and J are TRBV27 and TRBJ1-1, with D perhaps TRBD1 (6 bases). The CDR3 has 16 amino acids. Trimming stripped 3 bases from V and 0 bases from J, with 14 bases between. Germline assignment: CDR1 MNHEY and CDR2 SMNVEV (reference sequence). This CDR3 reads CASSLGQGTVNTEAFF. The DNA for the CDR3 is TGTGCCAGCAGTTTGGGGCAGGGGACCGTGAACACTGAAGCTTTCTTT.

In its sample, this clonotype was seen a few times. The chain joins TRBV27 to TRBJ2-1, with D unclear. Trimming removed 2 bases at V and 0 bases at J, with 8 bases between. This CDR3 spans 15 amino acids. Germline V lookup: CDR1 MNHEY, CDR2 SMNVEV (reference sequence). CDR3 coding DNA: TGTGCCAGCAGTTTAAGTGGGCACTCCTACAATGAGCAGTTCTTC. It translates to CASSLSGHSYNEQFF.

The chain carries TRBV29-1 and TRBJ1-1, with no clear D. Per germline, CDR1 SQVTM and CDR2 ANQGSEA. With 2 bases removed from V and 1 base from J, the gap between germline ends came to 8 bases. The CDR3 contains 13 residues. This CDR3 is CSVETNQNTEAFF. DNA of the CDR3: TGCAGCGTTGAAACGAACCAGAACACTGAAGCTTTCTTT.

The chain joins TRBV7-8 to TRBJ2-7; maybe TRBD2 (6 bases). Germline CDR1 reads SGHVS; CDR2 reads FQNEAQ. This CDR3 spans 16 amino acids. Trimming cost V 2 bases and J 7 bases, with 21 bases left between them. This chain's CDR3 is CASSLLGGTSNLEQYF. CDR3 DNA sequence: TGTGCCAGCAGCTTATTGGGCGGGACCTCGAATTTAGAGCAGTACTTC.